What follows are 10 T cell receptor beta chains derived from one specimen sequenced in a study of CXCR3-negative and CXCR3-positive naive CD8 T cells. Antigens of these TCRs are unknown. Study-level findings and limits: Naive cells positive for CXCR3 carried more hydrophobic TRB CDR3s than CXCR3-negative ones.

Libraries of TRB cDNA were made by 5' RACE and carried UMIs. TCRdb reprocessed the 5' RACE reads and reports one entry per CDR3 protein, with no DNA. The table counts 150,000 to 180,000 distinct CDR3 sequences; 0.45% to 0.6% lies in the top ten. Sequences were obtained from naive CXCR3+ CD8+ T cells from blood. The subset: CD45RO-CCR7+CD27+CD95- naive CD8+ T cells expressing CXCR3 (TNR3+). The receptors originated from a human donor in good health. Some clones in this sample may be carry-over from other donors' samples.

This chain connects TRBV7-9 to TRBJ2-1; the TRBD2 assignment by TCRdb is unverifiable without DNA. From germline, CDR1 is SEHNR and CDR2 FQNEAQ (reference sequence). This CDR3 is 15 amino acids long. This CDR3 is CASNLAPVLADEQFF.

The CDR3 reads CASSMGIFAYNEQFF. The rearrangement joins TRBV19 to TRBJ2-1. The CDR3 loop spans 15 amino acids. Germline CDR1 LNHDA, CDR2 SQIVND (reference sequence).

The chain has TRBV7-9 and TRBJ2-3; TCRdb names TRBD2, which stays unverified in the absence of DNA. Germline V gene sequence: CDR1 SEHNR, CDR2 FQNEAQ (reference sequence). The CDR3 contains 16 residues. CDR3 amino acids: CASSLLRAGYTDTQYF.

The chain recombines TRBV28 with TRBJ2-1; TCRdb proposes TRBD2, but this gene call is untestable without DNA. The germline gives CDR1 MDHEN, CDR2 SYDVKM. This CDR3 is built from 17 residues. Here the CDR3 reads CASSPGLAGGFYNEQFF.

The chain employs TRBV7-9 and TRBJ2-1; TCRdb's assignment of TRBD1 cannot be checked, as there is no DNA. CDR3 size: 16 residues. Germline loops: CDR1 SEHNR, CDR2 FQNEAQ (reference sequence). This CDR3 reads CASSTAGQHDYNEQFF.

The chain links TRBV9 to TRBJ2-1; the D call of TRBD1 rests on TCRdb alone, since no DNA is present to check it. CDR1 SGDLS and CDR2 YYNGEE come from the germline V gene. The CDR3 loop spans 15 amino acids. CDR3 in amino acids: CASSVKTGPYNEQFF.

The chain couples TRBV5-6 to TRBJ2-7; TCRdb's assignment of TRBD1 cannot be checked, as there is no DNA. The germline CDR1 and CDR2 sequences are SGHDT and YYEEEE. This CDR3 contains 14 residues. The CDR3 reads CASSWSGGFNEQYF.

The chain employs TRBV5-1 and TRBJ2-2; the TRBD2 assignment by TCRdb is unverifiable without DNA. The CDR3 has 16 residues. From germline, CDR1 is SGHRS and CDR2 YFSETQ. The CDR3 protein is CASSPRGPSNTGELFF.

V usage is TRBV5-1 and J usage is TRBJ1-1; the D gene TCRdb calls, TRBD1, cannot be checked with no DNA. Per the germline V gene, CDR1 is SGHRS and CDR2 is YFSETQ. This CDR3 region has 14 residues. CDR3 loop: CASSLSWTGGEAFF.

The chain has TRBV27 and TRBJ2-1; TCRdb names TRBD1, which stays unverified in the absence of DNA. The CDR3 is made up of 15 amino acids. CDR1 and CDR2 from the germline V gene are MNHEY and SMNVEV (reference sequence). CDR3 region: CASSLRGATFNEQFF.